These 21 T cell receptor beta chains were sequenced from one sample in a study of blood T cell repertoires in COVID-19 (TCRdb year 2020). The library relied on the immunoSEQ multiplex PCR assay. TCRdb mirrors the immuneACCESS table, restricted to in-frame sequences. Some clones are absent from its copies; in checked studies, under half trace to an unresolved V gene, and the reason for the others is unknown. For this sample the table gives around 180,000 clones, of which about 89% were detected only once. Jointly, the top ten make up approximately 2.7% of the sample. The sample consisted of peripheral blood. Receptor source: a middle-aged man with active or convalescent COVID-19.

V gene TRBV5-4 combines with J gene TRBJ1-1; a possible D gene is TRBD1 (5 bases). Deletions cut 2 bases from V and 6 bases from J, with 17 bases between. Germline V gene lookup returns CDR1 SGHNT and CDR2 YYREEE (reference sequence). CDR3 length equals 15 residues. The CDR3 spells CASSFGGAPMAEAFF. CDR3 sequence (DNA): TGTGCCAGCAGCTTCGGAGGGGCCCCGATGGCTGAAGCTTTCTTT.

V gene TRBV2 combines with J gene TRBJ1-1; 7 bases are shared with TRBD1. Unmatched junction bases numbered 6, after V lost 9 bases and J lost 2 bases. This CDR3 is built from 13 residues. Germline lookup yields CDR1 SNHLY and CDR2 FYNNEI. Written as DNA, the CDR3 is TGTGCCAGAACGGGACAGAGAAACACTGAAGCTTTCTTT. This translates into CARTGQRNTEAFF.

This chain connects TRBV3-1 (or the pseudogene TRBV3-2) to TRBJ1-1; D possibly corresponds to TRBD1 (6 bases). The CDR3 length is 13 residues. V lost 4 bases and J lost 5, with 11 bases in between. Germline loops: CDR1 LGHDT, CDR2 YNNKEL (reference sequence). DNA for the CDR3: TGTGCCAGCAGCCCTCGGACAGATACTGAAGCTTTCTTT. Translated: CASSPRTDTEAFF.

This chain links TRBV6-5 with TRBJ2-2, with 10 bases matching TRBD2. There are 14 residues in the CDR3. Germline CDR1 reads MNHEY; CDR2 reads SVGAGI. With 7 bases clipped from V and 1 base from J, the junction kept 0 bases outside the gene matches. The CDR3 nucleotides read TGTGCCAGCACTAGCGGGGGGAACACCGGGGAGCTGTTTTTT. This encodes CASTSGGNTGELFF.

This sequence joins TRBV9 and TRBJ1-4, with TRBD1 identical over 7 bases. This CDR3 has 16 amino acids. V shed 4 bases and J 2 bases; nucleotides not matched to a gene: 8. The germline V gene encodes CDR1 SGDLS and CDR2 YYNGEE. The CDR3: CASSPKGGQTNEKLFF. The CDR3, as DNA: TGTGCCAGCAGCCCAAAGGGGGGACAGACTAATGAAAAACTGTTTTTT.

The rearrangement links TRBV30 to TRBJ1-3, with D perhaps matching TRBD1 (5 bases). The germline gives CDR1 GTSNPN, CDR2 SVGIG (reference sequence). This CDR3 has 14 amino acids. V was clipped by 2 bases and J by 2 bases, with 10 bases between them. CDR3 nucleotide sequence: TGTGCCTGGAGTTGGGGCTTAACTGGAAACACCATATATTTT. This codes for CAWSWGLTGNTIYF. Filled out from reference TRBV30 and TRBJ1-3, the complete variable domain reads SQTIHQWPATLVQPVGSPLSLECTVEGTSNPNLYWYRQAAGRGLQLLFYSVGIGQISSEVPQNLSASRPQDRQFILSSKKLLLSDSGFYLCAWSWGLTGNTIYFGEGSWLTVV.

The rearrangement uses TRBV2 and TRBJ1-3, with D possibly TRBD1 on 5 matching bases. The germline gives CDR1 SNHLY, CDR2 FYNNEI. There are 15 residues in the CDR3. Trimming cost V 4 bases and J 4 bases, with 14 bases left between them. The CDR3: CASSATQGPGNTIYF. CDR3 nucleotide sequence: TGTGCCAGCAGTGCAACCCAGGGCCCCGGAAACACCATATATTTT.

The J gene is TRBJ1-2, the V gene TRBV27, with D perhaps matching TRBD1 (5 bases). This CDR3 is built from 14 residues. The germline V gene has CDR1 MNHEY and CDR2 SMNVEV (reference sequence). The V end was cut by 0 bases, the J end by 7 bases, with 12 bases between. CDR3 residues: CASSLSAGTGGYTF. The CDR3 DNA follows: TGTGCCAGCAGTTTATCAGCGGGGACTGGTGGCTACACCTTC.

The CDR3 DNA reads as TGTGCCAGCAGCTTGGACGGGATTGTGACTAACTATGGCTACACCTTC. Its translation is CASSLDGIVTNYGYTF. The chain recombines TRBV5-4 with TRBJ1-2; no reliable D call. Germline CDR1 SGHNT, CDR2 YYREEE (reference sequence). The CDR3 has 16 residues. Trimming took off 0 bases at V and 0 bases at J, with 12 bases between the two ends.

This sequence joins TRBV11-3 and TRBJ2-1; D might be TRBD1 (5 bases). The CDR3 covers 13 residues. The V gene's germline CDR1 is SGHNT and CDR2 YENEEA. The ends were cut back, 4 bases at V and 9 bases at J, with 13 bases in the middle. CDR3 amino acids: CASSSRVRGEQFF. The CDR3 DNA reads TGTGCCAGCAGCTCCAGGGTCCGTGGTGAGCAGTTCTTC.

This rearrangement joins TRBV7-2 to TRBJ1-2; D is possibly TRBD1 (6 bases). The CDR3 is 13 residues long. The germline CDR1 and CDR2 sequences are SGHTA and FQGNSA. V lost 6 bases to trimming and J lost 5 bases, with 13 bases between them. In DNA, the CDR3 is TGTGCCAGCAGAAAAGGGCAGGGGTATGGCTACACCTTC. Its protein product is CASRKGQGYGYTF. Using reference TRBV7-2 and TRBJ1-2 for the parts outside the CDR3, the full variable domain is GAGVSQSPSNKVTEKGKDVELRCDPISGHTALYWYRQSLGQGLEFLIYFQGNSAPDKSGLPSDRFSAERTGGSVSTLTIQRTQQEDSAVYLCASRKGQGYGYTFGSGTRLTVV.

The V call is TRBV6-5, the J call TRBJ2-5; TRBD1 aligns across 7 bases. There are 13 residues in the CDR3. V was pared by 2 bases and J by 4 bases, with 1 base of the junction left unmatched. Germline assignment: CDR1 MNHEY and CDR2 SVGAGI. This CDR3 is CASSYRGRETQYF. The CDR3 DNA follows: TGTGCCAGCAGTTACAGGGGGCGAGAGACCCAGTACTTC.

This clone has only a few counts. The chain uses TRBV18 and TRBJ2-5; possible D gene TRBD2, 5 bases. CDR3 length: 12 amino acids. V lost 2 bases, J lost 4 bases, and 5 bases lay in between. Germline CDR1 KGHSH, CDR2 LQKENI. The DNA for the CDR3 is TGTGCCAGCTCACCAGCGGGAGAGACCCAGTACTTC. Its translation is CASSPAGETQYF.

The rearrangement links TRBV30 to TRBJ1-5; the D gene is possibly TRBD1 (6 bases). This CDR3 has 14 residues. Germline CDR1 and CDR2: GTSNPN and SVGIG (reference sequence). V was shortened by 1 base and J by 6 bases, with 13 bases between the two germline ends. DNA of the CDR3: TGTGCCTGGAGTGGAGGGGGGGCCCGTCAGCCCCAGCATTTT. Protein product: CAWSGGGARQPQHF.

The CDR3 DNA reads TGTGCCAGCAGCCCGAGGGACAGGGCGAGGGATACGCAGTATTTT. Residues: CASSPRDRARDTQYF. J is TRBJ2-3 and V is TRBV9; 9 nucleotides match TRBD1. J gave up 6 bases and V 4 bases, and 9 bases lay outside the gene matches. The CDR3 runs 15 residues. Germline-derived CDR1 and CDR2 are SGDLS and YYNGEE.

J is TRBJ1-3 and V is TRBV5-6; tentative D call: TRBD1 (5 bases). CDR1 SGHDT and CDR2 YYEEEE come from the germline V gene. Trimming cost V 1 base and J 1 base, with 18 bases left between them. The CDR3 covers 18 residues. The chain's CDR3 is CASSLIQDQYYSGNTIYF. In DNA, the CDR3 is TGTGCCAGCAGCTTGATACAGGATCAATATTATTCTGGAAACACCATATATTTT.

The gene calls are TRBV7-2 and TRBJ2-3, with 9 bases identical to TRBD2. The germline V gene encodes CDR1 SGHTA and CDR2 FQGNSA. V dropped 6 bases and J dropped 0; count of bases not matched to a gene: 4. The CDR3 is made up of 15 amino acids. In nucleotides, the CDR3 is TGTGCCAGCAGATTTGCGGGGGGGAGCACAGATACGCAGTATTTT. This sequence encodes CASRFAGGSTDTQYF.

CDR3 in amino acids: CASSWRGGQPQHF. CDR3 bases: TGTGCCAGCAGCTGGAGAGGAGGACAGCCCCAGCATTTT. The chain is built from TRBV5-6 and TRBJ1-5; D ambiguous. Germline loops: CDR1 SGHDT, CDR2 YYEEEE. The CDR3 extends over 13 amino acids. V was cut by 3 bases and J by 7 bases, with 11 bases left in between.

V usage is TRBV29-1 and J usage is TRBJ1-1; tentatively, D is TRBD1 (5 bases). The CDR3 length is 13 residues. Per the germline V gene, CDR1 is SQVTM and CDR2 is ANQGSEA. V was pared by 7 bases and J by 0 bases, with 12 bases between. DNA of the CDR3: TGCAGCGGGGGGAACAGGATGAACACTGAAGCTTTCTTT. As protein: CSGGNRMNTEAFF.

This clone was detected once. This chain uses TRBV7-8 with TRBJ1-2; possible D gene TRBD1, 5 bases. The germline CDR1 and CDR2 sequences are SGHVS and FQNEAQ. The length of the CDR3 is 13 residues. The germline V and J ends were trimmed by 5 bases and 5 bases, with 12 bases remaining between them. CDR3 protein: CASSLNGGYGYTF. The CDR3 nucleotides read TGTGCCAGCAGCCTTAACGGGGGTTATGGCTACACCTTC.

The V and J genes are TRBV6-5 and TRBJ2-5, with D possibly TRBD2 on 6 matching bases. Trimming pared 0 bases from V and 4 bases from J, leaving 12 bases between. Per germline, CDR1 MNHEY and CDR2 SVGAGI. CDR3 length: 15 residues. CDR3 in amino acids: CASSYSRLVRETQYF. CDR3 bases: TGTGCCAGCAGTTACTCCAGACTAGTGAGAGAGACCCAGTACTTC.